Listed here is a single TCR beta chain. The antigen is not known. The sample carries other DNA sequences with the same CDR3. This sample was taken from a study of shared clonotypes between healthy human individuals. Study in general: CD4 naive cells filled three plates per donor, CD4 memory three, CD8 naive two and CD8 memory one. The study's findings and limits: Memory subsets had estimated richness that was generally smaller than that of naive subsets. Relative to their counterparts shared across all four donors, non-shared clonotypes exhibited diminished generation probabilities.

Deep-level assay runs were performed. Repertoires were generated with immunoSEQ multiplex PCR, while TCRdb's copy carries only in-frame clones and drops some. The sample includes under 1 million clones, around 96% of them seen just once. Naive CD8 cells lacked CD45RO, underwent positive selection for CCR7 and left out terminally differentiated effector memory CD45RA+ cells. The V end lost 5 bases, the J end lost 0 bases, and 11 bases lay between the germline ends. Germline CDR1 reads SEHNR; CDR2 reads FQNEAQ (reference sequence). The CDR3 length is 15 residues. This TCR was sampled from a man aged 30 to 39 in good health. Specimen: naive CD8+ T cells sorted from blood. The rearrangement links TRBV7-9 to TRBJ2-1; D is uncertain. In DNA form, the CDR3 reads TGTGCCAGCAGCCCCAGACTGTCCTCCTACAATGAGCAGTTCTTC. This gives the protein CASSPRLSSYNEQFF.